One and the same sample provided the 9 T cell receptor beta chains below, sequenced in a study of cytotoxic CD8 clonotypes in ibrutinib-treated CLL. The assay was immunoSEQ multiplex PCR, and TCRdb's table has in-frame clones only and misses some. The profile covers about 160,000 clones, with about 84% appearing a single time and less than 6% taken by the ten largest. The sequencing used PBMCs, collected after 24 months of ibrutinib treatment. These receptors came from a human donor with chronic lymphocytic leukemia.

Only a few counts were recorded for this clone. V gene TRBV6-1 combines with J gene TRBJ1-1; D possibly corresponds to TRBD1 (5 bases). The germline CDR1 and CDR2 sequences are MNHNS and SASEGT. Trimming cost V 2 bases and J 5 bases, with 18 bases left between them. CDR3 length equals 16 residues. The CDR3 sequence: CASSEWGFGVGTEAFF. The DNA of the CDR3 is TGTGCCAGCAGTGAATGGGGCTTCGGGGTTGGGACTGAAGCTTTCTTT.

The rearrangement joins TRBV7-2 to TRBJ1-1; TRBD1 is a possible D gene (5 bases). This CDR3 contains 15 residues. Germline lookup yields CDR1 SGHTA and CDR2 FQGNSA. V was clipped by 0 bases and J by 0 bases, with 8 bases between them. Written as DNA, the CDR3 is TGTGCCAGCAGCTTAGCTGGGGCCATGAACACTGAAGCTTTCTTT. This gives the protein CASSLAGAMNTEAFF.

This clone was recorded at least ten times. The chain links TRBV19 to TRBJ1-3; D unresolved. The germline V gene has CDR1 LNHDA and CDR2 SQIVND (reference sequence). This CDR3 is built from 17 residues. The V gene lost 3 bases and the J gene lost 0 bases, with 15 bases spanning the gap. CDR3 nucleotides: TGTGCCAGTAGTATGGTTCGTTCAGGAGTCTCTGGAAACACCATATATTTT. Protein: CASSMVRSGVSGNTIYF.

This clone has only one observation. The genes are TRBV27 and TRBJ2-5; no definite D call. Trimming cost V 3 bases and J 4 bases, with 9 bases left between them. CDR3 size: 13 residues. Germline CDR1 is MNHEY and CDR2 is SMNVEV (reference sequence). CDR3 in amino acids: CASSLMVGETQYF. The CDR3 DNA reads TGTGCCAGCAGTTTGATGGTCGGAGAGACCCAGTACTTC.

The chain recombines TRBV29-1 with TRBJ2-6, with D hard to call. Trimming stripped 5 bases from V and 5 bases from J, with 13 bases between. The CDR3 loop spans 14 amino acids. Germline V gene lookup returns CDR1 SQVTM and CDR2 ANQGSEA. Here the CDR3 DNA reads TGCAGCGTTAGCATACAAAGTCGGGCCAACGTCCTGACTTTC. This translates into CSVSIQSRANVLTF. The full variable domain, rest sourced from reference TRBV29-1 and TRBJ2-6, is SAVISQKPSRDICQRGTSLTIQCQVDSQVTMMFWYRQQPGQSLTLIATANQGSEATYESGFVIDKFPISRPNLTFSTLTVSNMSPEDSSIYLCSVSIQSRANVLTFGAGSRLTVL.

This clone was picked up one time. The V and J genes are TRBV6-1 and TRBJ2-3; no firm D call. This CDR3 region has 12 residues. V gave up 1 base and J gave up 7 bases, with 6 bases separating them. The germline V gene has CDR1 MNHNS and CDR2 SASEGT. The CDR3 DNA follows: TGTGCCAGCAGTGAAGGGAGATATACGCAGTATTTT. Translating gives CASSEGRYTQYF.

This chain joins TRBV19 and TRBJ1-1, with TRBD1 matching 7 bases. The CDR3 is made up of 15 amino acids. Unmatched junction bases numbered 10, after V lost 1 base and J lost 8 bases. Germline CDR1 reads LNHDA; CDR2 reads SQIVND (reference sequence). CDR3 protein: CASSIVSAGGKEAFF. CDR3 bases: TGTGCCAGTAGTATAGTGTCCGCAGGGGGAAAAGAAGCTTTCTTT.

This clone was counted a single time. The chain combines TRBV5-1 with TRBJ2-4; D gene unclear. The CDR3 contains 14 residues. Trimming shortened V by 0 bases and J by 0 bases, and 4 bases separated the two germline ends. Germline lookup yields CDR1 SGHRS and CDR2 YFSETQ. CDR3 protein: CASSLVVAKNIQYF. In DNA, the CDR3 is TGCGCCAGCAGCTTGGTCGTAGCCAAAAACATTCAGTACTTC.

The chain has TRBV5-1 and TRBJ2-1; D is ambiguous. This CDR3 spans 15 amino acids. Trimming removed 0 bases at V and 4 bases at J, with 11 bases between. Looked up from germline, CDR1 is SGHRS and CDR2 is YFSETQ. The CDR3 DNA is TGCGCCAGCAGCTTGGGGCAGTCGGCTTACAATGAGCAGTTCTTC. It encodes CASSLGQSAYNEQFF.